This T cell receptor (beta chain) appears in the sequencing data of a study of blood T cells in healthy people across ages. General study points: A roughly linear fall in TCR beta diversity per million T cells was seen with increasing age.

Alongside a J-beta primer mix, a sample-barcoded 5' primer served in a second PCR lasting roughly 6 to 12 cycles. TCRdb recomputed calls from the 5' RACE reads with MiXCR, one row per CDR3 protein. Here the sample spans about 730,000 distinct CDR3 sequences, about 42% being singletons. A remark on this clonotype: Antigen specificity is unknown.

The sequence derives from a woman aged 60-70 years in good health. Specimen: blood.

CDR3 nucleotide sequence: TGTGCCAGCAGCTTAGCGACTAGCGGGGGCGATGAGCAGTTCTTC. Its translation: CASSLATSGGDEQFF. This sequence joins TRBV7-9 and TRBJ2-1, with 12 bases aligning to TRBD2. The CDR3 sequence is 15 residues long. Germline lookup yields CDR1 SEHNR and CDR2 FQNEAQ (reference sequence). After removal of 0 bases from V and 8 bases from J, the junction contained 2 bases not matched to a gene.